What follows are 7 T cell receptor beta chains derived from one specimen sequenced in a study of T cell responses to AZD1222 COVID-19 vaccine. This table comes from immunoSEQ multiplex PCR, and its TCRdb copy is limited to in-frame clones, with some not included. The table has roughly 130,000 clones, approximately 90% seen once. The sample in question was peripheral blood, obtained 28 days after the second AZD1222 dose. Receptors were obtained from an adult who received the AZD1222 COVID-19 vaccine.

This clone has just one count. V usage is TRBV2 and J usage is TRBJ2-4, with no clear D. Germline V gene lookup returns CDR1 SNHLY and CDR2 FYNNEI. V was clipped by 5 bases and J by 8 bases, with 13 bases between them. The CDR3 is made up of 13 amino acids. CDR3 sequence (DNA): TGTGCCAGCAGTAGTGGCAGGTCAGACATTCAGTACTTC. Translated: CASSSGRSDIQYF.

The chain couples TRBV10-3 to TRBJ2-3, with 11 bases identical to TRBD2. J was trimmed by 4 bases and V by 2 bases; bases with no gene match: 23. Germline CDR1 reads ENHRY; CDR2 reads SYGVKD. This CDR3 region has 22 residues. CDR3 DNA sequence: TGTGCCATCAGTGAGAAACCGACAGACCTAGCGGGAGGAGGTTGGTGGGCAGATACGCAGTATTTT. Its protein product is CAISEKPTDLAGGGWWADTQYF.

The gene calls are TRBV18 and TRBJ1-6, with a possible D match to TRBD1 (6 bases). Germline CDR1 and CDR2: KGHSH and LQKENI. The CDR3 runs to 16 residues. Trimming left V 0 bases short and J 6 bases short, with 12 bases between. CDR3 residues: CASSPPGGPGNSPLHF. Written as DNA, the CDR3 is TGTGCCAGCTCACCACCAGGGGGGCCGGGTAATTCACCCCTCCACTTT.

CDR3 in DNA: TGCGCCAGCAGCTTCGGTACACGGGAAAAACTGTTTTTT. Translating it yields CASSFGTREKLFF. The chain joins TRBV5-1 to TRBJ1-4; D gene ambiguous. This CDR3 region has 13 residues. Germline V gene lookup returns CDR1 SGHRS and CDR2 YFSETQ. Trimming cost V 2 bases and J 8 bases, with 10 bases left between them.

The chain joins TRBV4-2 to TRBJ2-1; 8 nucleotides line up with TRBD2. This CDR3 is 15 amino acids long. Germline CDR1 LGHNA, CDR2 YNFKEQ. The V and J ends lost 3 bases and 8 bases, in that order; junction bases with no gene match: 9. This CDR3 is CASSHPTGGPDEQFF. CDR3 DNA sequence: TGTGCCAGCAGCCACCCGACGGGAGGGCCTGATGAGCAGTTCTTC.

The J gene is TRBJ2-5, the V gene TRBV20-1, with D unclear. The CDR3 covers 10 residues. Germline lookup yields CDR1 DFQATT and CDR2 SNEGSKA (reference sequence). V was shortened by 6 bases and J by 5 bases, with 7 bases between the two germline ends. CDR3 region: CSARRETQYF. CDR3 nucleotide sequence: TGCAGTGCCAGACGGGAGACCCAGTACTTC.

This chain links TRBV28 with TRBJ2-2; D is perhaps TRBD1 or TRBD2 (5 bases each). The germline V and J ends were trimmed by 6 bases and 3 bases, with 5 bases remaining between them. CDR3 length equals 12 residues. Germline V gene lookup returns CDR1 MDHEN and CDR2 SYDVKM. CDR3 region: CASRGDTGELFF. As DNA, the CDR3 is TGTGCCAGCAGGGGGGACACCGGGGAGCTGTTTTTT. Full variable domain (rest looked up from reference TRBV28 and TRBJ2-2): DVKVTQSSRYLVKRTGEKVFLECVQDMDHENMFWYRQDPGLGLRLIYFSYDVKMKEKGDIPEGYSVSREKKERFSLILESASTNQTSMYLCASRGDTGELFFGEGSRLTVL.